The next 21 T cell receptor beta chains were all read from a single sample in a study of blood T cells in healthy people across ages. A second 7 to 11 cycle PCR used barcoded and J-beta primers. TCRdb fed the 5' RACE reads into MiXCR, producing one record per CDR3 protein. The table includes about 780,000 distinct CDR3 sequences, more than 35% detected once. Sequenced sample: blood. These receptors originate from a man older than 75 in good health.

This clonotype was seen a few times. This chain connects TRBV20-1 to TRBJ1-1, with 10 bases fitting TRBD1. This CDR3 has 14 amino acids. The germline gives CDR1 DFQATT, CDR2 SNEGSKA (reference sequence). V shed 3 bases, J shed 1 base, and the junction held 2 bases outside the gene matches. CDR3 loop: CSARGDRGNTEAFF. In DNA, the CDR3 is TGCAGTGCTAGGGGGGACAGGGGGAACACTGAAGCTTTCTTT.

Here the CDR3 DNA reads TGTGCCAGCAGTCGACAGGGTTGGGCCGGGGAGCTGTTTTTT. It codes for CASSRQGWAGELFF. The rearrangement uses TRBV12-3 or TRBV12-4 and TRBJ2-2; TRBD1 aligns across 7 bases. The CDR3 covers 14 residues. Trimming took 5 bases from V and 6 from J; bases not matched to a gene: 6.

A note on this clonotype: The conserved phenylalanine or tryptophan is not found at the CDR3 terminus, so this likely reflects a read error. This chain joins TRBV13 and TRBJ2-5; a weak D match, TRBD2 (5 bases). The CDR3 length is 14 residues. CDR1 PRHDT and CDR2 FYEKMQ come from the germline V gene (reference sequence). The CDR3 loop reads CVSGSGDSLETQYL. DNA of the CDR3: TGTGTCAGCGGCTCTGGGGATTCGTTGGAGACCCAGTACTTA.

The chain links TRBV20-1 to TRBJ2-1, with D possibly TRBD2 on 5 matching bases. With the DNA end fitting TRBJ2-7 better, the J assignment may be wrong. There are 16 residues in the CDR3. Germline V gene data show CDR1 as DFQATT and CDR2 as SNEGSKA (reference sequence). CDR3 in DNA: TGCAGTGCTAGGTCAACTCGGCTAGCTCCCTACAATGAGCAGTACTTC. Residues: CSARSTRLAPYNEQYF.

This clonotype was seen more than once but under ten times. The rearrangement uses TRBV7-2 and TRBJ2-7, with TRBD2 matching over 10 bases. The CDR3 runs 15 residues. The J segment lost 5 bases and the V segment lost 6 bases, leaving 10 bases of the junction unmatched. Germline assignment: CDR1 SGHTA and CDR2 FQGNSA. In DNA, the CDR3 is TGTGCCAGCAGACCAGCGGGAGGGCCCGTCCACGAGCAGTACTTC. Its translation: CASRPAGGPVHEQYF.

The chain joins TRBV5-1 to TRBJ2-1; 14 bases map to TRBD2. The V segment lost 4 bases and the J segment 1 base; nucleotides outside the gene matches: 16. The CDR3 is 21 residues long. Germline V gene sequence: CDR1 SGHRS, CDR2 YFSETQ. The CDR3 reads CASSVRGRLAGGPGSYNEQFF. The CDR3 DNA sequence: TGCGCCAGCAGCGTCCGCGGGAGACTAGCGGGAGGGCCAGGGTCCTACAATGAGCAGTTCTTC.

This clonotype was seen more than once but under ten times. CDR3 protein: CASSERGGETQYF. The CDR3 DNA sequence: TGTGCCAGCAGTGAACGTGGGGGTGAGACCCAGTACTTC. The V call is TRBV6-1, the J call TRBJ2-7; D may be TRBD1 or TRBD2 (5 bases each). The J call is uncertain, as TRBJ2-5 better fits the DNA end. CDR3 length: 13 residues. CDR1 MNHNS and CDR2 SASEGT come from the germline V gene.

This clonotype was detected a few times. The rearrangement joins TRBV7-2 to TRBJ2-1; 7 nucleotides align to TRBD1. V dropped 5 bases and J dropped 6; count of bases not matched to a gene: 4. This CDR3 region has 13 residues. Germline CDR1 and CDR2: SGHTA and FQGNSA. Written as DNA, the CDR3 is TGTGCCAGCAGCCCACGGGACAGCAATGAGCAGTTCTTC. Protein product: CASSPRDSNEQFF.

A remark on this clonotype: The junction does not match germline at one end; this may be a read error. The chain has TRBV4-2 and TRBJ2-3; TRBD2 aligns across 14 bases. CDR1 is LGHNA, CDR2 YNFKEQ, per germline. CDR3 length: 17 amino acids. The CDR3 region has the DNA TGTGCCAGCAACCAACCGGGACTAGCGGGAGGCACAGATACGCAGTATTTT. It translates to CASNQPGLAGGTDTQYF.

This clonotype was seen a single time. This chain links TRBV7-9 with TRBJ2-1; D remains unclear. This CDR3 comprises 14 residues. Trimming cost V 4 bases and J 5 bases, with 12 bases left between them. CDR1 SEHNR and CDR2 FQNEAQ come from the germline V gene (reference sequence). As DNA, the CDR3 is TGTGCCAGCAGCTCTCACTTAGAGAACAATGAGCAGTTCTTC. Translating gives CASSSHLENNEQFF.

This clonotype was found once. The rearrangement uses TRBV10-3 and TRBJ1-3; D not certain. The CDR3 totals 15 residues. Germline-derived CDR1 and CDR2 are ENHRY and SYGVKD. Deletions cut 4 bases from V and 0 bases from J, with 10 bases between. In DNA form, the CDR3 reads TGTGCCATCAGTGGGGCAGCTTCCTCTGGAAACACCATATATTTT. Translated: CAISGAASSGNTIYF.

This chain connects TRBV5-5 to TRBJ2-1; 10 bases agree with TRBD2. Germline loops: CDR1 SGHKS, CDR2 YYEKEE (reference sequence). V dropped 5 bases and J dropped 7; count of bases not matched to a gene: 12. CDR3 size: 16 residues. The CDR3 bases are TGTGCCAGCAGTACAGCGGGAGGGCCGGTGGAGAATGAGCAGTTCTTC. This codes for CASSTAGGPVENEQFF.

The CDR3 is CASSPATEAFF. The CDR3 DNA follows: TGTGCCAGCAGCCCAGCCACTGAAGCTTTCTTT. The chain is built from TRBV7-9 and TRBJ1-1; D call uncertain. The CDR3 runs to 11 residues. The germline V gene has CDR1 SEHNR and CDR2 FQNEAQ (reference sequence). V was shortened by 5 bases and J by 4 bases, with 5 bases between the two germline ends. The full variable domain, rest sourced from reference TRBV7-9 and TRBJ1-1, is DTGVSQNPRHKITKRGQNVTFRCDPISEHNRLYWYRQTLGQGPEFLTYFQNEAQLEKSRLLSDRFSAERPKGSFSTLEIQRTEQGDSAMYLCASSPATEAFFGQGTRLTVV.

The V gene is TRBV21-1, the J gene TRBJ1-2; TRBD1 is taken as the D call from the table, unchecked against the DNA. TRBV21-1 represents a pseudogene. The CDR3 loop spans 15 amino acids. CDR3 sequence (DNA): TGTGCCAGCAGCAATACAGGGGTTCCCAACTATGGCTACACCTTC. Its protein product is CASSNTGVPNYGYTF.

The chain carries TRBV3-1 and TRBJ1-6, with TRBD1 identical over 7 bases. Trimming cost V 6 bases and J 5 bases; bases outside gene matches: 4. Germline V gene data show CDR1 as LGHDT and CDR2 as YNNKEL (reference sequence). CDR3 size: 14 residues. CDR3 residues: CASRPGTDNSPLHF. The CDR3 DNA reads as TGTGCCAGCAGACCCGGGACAGATAATTCACCCCTCCACTTT.

The J gene is TRBJ2-7, the V gene TRBV28, with unresolved D. This CDR3 spans 11 amino acids. V shed 1 base and J shed 5 bases, with 3 bases lying between them. Germline V CDR1 and CDR2: MDHEN, SYDVKM. For the CDR3, the DNA is TGTGCCAGCAGTTTATACCACGAGCAGTACTTC. This codes for CASSLYHEQYF.

This sequence joins TRBV20-1 and TRBJ1-2; TRBD1 is a possible D gene (6 bases). V was shortened by 6 bases and J by 7 bases, with 9 bases between the two germline ends. The CDR3 extends over 10 amino acids. Per the germline V gene, CDR1 is DFQATT and CDR2 is SNEGSKA (reference sequence). In nucleotides, the CDR3 is TGCAGTGCAGAGGGGGGTGGCTACACCTTC. It specifies CSAEGGGYTF.

The rearrangement uses TRBV19 and TRBJ2-6; 7 bases align to TRBD1. The trim removed 3 bases at V and 0 bases at J, leaving 5 bases unmatched. The germline V gene has CDR1 LNHDA and CDR2 SQIVND (reference sequence). The CDR3 totals 17 residues. The CDR3 protein is CASSIRTGGSGANVLTF. Written as DNA, the CDR3 is TGTGCCAGTAGTATCCGGACAGGAGGCTCTGGGGCCAACGTCCTGACTTTC.

In its sample, this clonotype was seen a few times. V is TRBV14 and J is TRBJ2-5; D is possibly TRBD2 (5 bases). The CDR3 has 13 amino acids. V was trimmed by 4 bases and J by 5 bases, leaving 11 bases between them. Germline V lookup: CDR1 SGHDN, CDR2 FVKESK. CDR3 in DNA: TGTGCCAGCAGCCCCGCGGGCGTTGAGACCCAGTACTTC. This gives the protein CASSPAGVETQYF.

This clonotype appeared a single time. CDR3 region: CASSSLPGLAGTPADTDTQYF. CDR3 DNA: TGTGCCAGCAGCTCGCTCCCGGGACTAGCGGGGACACCCGCAGACACAGATACGCAGTATTTT. V and J are TRBV7-3 and TRBJ2-3; 13 positions match TRBD2. Losses at the gene ends were 4 bases for V and 2 bases for J; bases not matched to a gene: 18. CDR1 is SGHTA, CDR2 FQGTGA, per germline. The CDR3 length is 21 residues.

The V gene is TRBV18, the J gene TRBJ2-3; perhaps TRBD1 as D (5 bases). V gave up 5 bases and J gave up 3 bases, with 15 bases separating them. The CDR3 is made up of 15 amino acids. CDR1 is KGHSH and CDR2 is LQKENI in the germline V gene. CDR3 loop: CASSSTRAGTDTQYF. CDR3 in DNA: TGTGCCAGCTCATCAACAAGGGCAGGGACAGATACGCAGTATTTT.